This record looks at one T cell receptor beta chain sequence and its context. These data are taken from a study of radiation and T cells in renal cell carcinoma. Time point of the sample: baseline pretreatment blood. Treatment meaning: 15 Gy SBRT to primary tumor, nephrectomy 4 weeks later. The method was immunoSEQ multiplex PCR; TCRdb's version includes in-frame clones alone and lacks a portion of them. The table has 100,000 to 150,000 clones, roughly 80% seen once. Germline CDR1 MNHNY, CDR2 SVGAGI (reference sequence). V trimming: 8 bases; J trimming: 3 bases; junction bases outside the gene matches: 4. The CDR3 sequence is 14 residues long.

This material consisted of blood, taken from a patient whose treatment included radiotherapy and nephrectomy. The rearrangement links TRBV6-6 to TRBJ2-5; TRBD2 matches 12 bases. The receptor was derived from a woman between 55 and 75 years old with renal cell carcinoma. The CDR3 coding sequence is TGTGCCAGCCTTCTAGCGGGGGGGGAAGAGACCCAGTACTTC. Its protein is CASLLAGGEETQYF.